The 5 T cell receptor beta chains below all came from one sample that was sequenced in a study of blood T cells in healthy people across ages. Next came a second PCR, run for about 6 to 12 cycles, which used a sample-barcoded 5' primer along with a J-beta primer mix. TCRdb reprocessed the 5' RACE reads with MiXCR, giving one entry per CDR3 protein. The data contain around 900,000 distinct CDR3 sequences, 29% of them singletons. Material for sequencing was blood. These receptors were taken from a woman of 80 years or more in good health.

Only a few counts were recorded for this clonotype. A clone one base away is much larger, so this may be a read error. The chain recombines TRBV9 with TRBJ2-7; D may match TRBD1 or TRBD2 (5 bases each). Germline V gives CDR1 SGDLS, CDR2 YYNGEE. The CDR3 sequence is 13 residues long. This CDR3 is CASGVDSGDRRYF. In nucleotides, the CDR3 is TGTGCCAGCGGCGTAGATTCTGGGGACCGTCGGTACTTC.

Note on this clonotype: This could be a read error, since a much larger clone is one nucleotide away. The CDR3, as DNA: TGTGCCAACAGCCGCCGGGACAGGGGGCCCTCGAGGCAGTTCTTC. Protein product: CANSRRDRGPSRQFF. This chain uses TRBV3-1 with TRBJ2-1; 12 nucleotides line up with TRBD1. The CDR3 is made up of 15 amino acids. Germline CDR1 is LGHDT and CDR2 is YNNKEL (reference sequence).

In the case of this clonotype: This may arise from a read error, as a much more abundant clone is one base away. The chain has TRBV15 and TRBJ1-5; D is unclear. CDR3 length equals 12 residues. The germline V gene has CDR1 LNHNV and CDR2 YYDKDF (reference sequence). The DNA for the CDR3 is TGTGCCACCAGCAGGGTTAATCAGTCCCAGCATTTT. It is translated as CATSRVNQSQHF.

A few counts support this clonotype. CDR3: CANRFGTDYGYTF. The CDR3, as DNA: TGTGCCAACCGATTCGGGACAGATTATGGCTACACCTTC. This sequence joins TRBV2 and TRBJ1-2; TRBD1 aligns across 7 bases. V lost 10 bases, J lost 5 bases, and 10 bases stayed unmatched. This CDR3 is built from 13 residues. CDR1 SNHLY and CDR2 FYNNEI come from the germline V gene.

J is TRBJ2-1 and V is TRBV7-2; no clear D gene. The V and J ends lost 4 bases and 2 bases respectively, with 3 bases between them. CDR3 length: 12 residues. Germline CDR1 reads SGHTA; CDR2 reads FQGNSA. The CDR3 reads CASSWTYNEQFF. For the CDR3, the DNA is TGTGCCAGCAGCTGGACCTACAATGAGCAGTTCTTC. Using reference TRBV7-2 and TRBJ2-1 for the parts outside the CDR3, the full variable domain is GAGVSQSPSNKVTEKGKDVELRCDPISGHTALYWYRQSLGQGLEFLIYFQGNSAPDKSGLPSDRFSAERTGGSVSTLTIQRTQQEDSAVYLCASSWTYNEQFFGPGTRLTVL.